The 9 T cell receptor beta chains below all came from one sample that was sequenced in a study of T cell responses to AZD1222 COVID-19 vaccine. Some clones are missing from TCRdb's copy, which holds only in-frame ones; the method was immunoSEQ multiplex PCR. Among about 130,000 clones listed, 80% to 95% were seen once. The sample consisted of peripheral blood, taken 28 days after the second AZD1222 dose. The source is an adult who received the AZD1222 COVID-19 vaccine.

The rearrangement uses TRBV18 and TRBJ1-5; weak D call: TRBD1 (5 bases). The CDR3 is 14 amino acids. The V gene lost 5 bases and the J gene lost 0 bases, with 8 bases spanning the gap. Germline values: CDR1 KGHSH, CDR2 LQKENI. CDR3 sequence: CASSEGLSNQPQHF. For the CDR3, the DNA is TGTGCCAGCTCAGAGGGACTTAGCAATCAGCCCCAGCATTTT.

The chain uses TRBV7-3 and TRBJ1-1; tentatively, D is TRBD1 (5 bases). Germline CDR1 is SGHTA and CDR2 is FQGTGA. The length of the CDR3 is 13 residues. Trimming took off 1 base at V and 5 bases at J, with 8 bases between the two ends. DNA for the CDR3: TGTGCCAGCAGCTTAAGACAGAATACTGAAGCTTTCTTT. This codes for CASSLRQNTEAFF.

The V call is TRBV29-1, the J call TRBJ2-1, with D maybe TRBD1 (5 bases). This CDR3 comprises 14 residues. The V end was cut by 6 bases, the J end by 3 bases, with 15 bases between. In germline, CDR1 is SQVTM, CDR2 ANQGSEA. The CDR3 region is CSVPTGHRYNEQFF. The CDR3 DNA reads as TGCAGCGTCCCAACAGGACACCGCTACAATGAGCAGTTCTTC.

The rearrangement joins TRBV27 to TRBJ2-7; no clear D gene. Trimming removed 8 bases at V and 4 bases at J, with 9 bases between. The CDR3 has 11 residues. Germline V gene lookup returns CDR1 MNHEY and CDR2 SMNVEV (reference sequence). This chain's CDR3 is CASGWSYEQYF. CDR3 nucleotide sequence: TGTGCCAGCGGCTGGAGTTACGAGCAGTACTTC.

The gene calls are TRBV6-2 or TRBV6-3 and TRBJ2-5, with D tentatively TRBD2 (5 bases). V lost 2 bases to trimming and J lost 5 bases, with 12 bases between them. The germline gives CDR1 MNHEY, CDR2 SVGEGT. The CDR3 is made up of 14 amino acids. The chain's CDR3 is CASSYVRVGETQYF. CDR3 sequence (DNA): TGTGCCAGCAGTTACGTGAGGGTTGGGGAGACCCAGTACTTC.

The chain couples TRBV3-1 (or the pseudogene TRBV3-2) to TRBJ1-6; weak D call: TRBD1 (5 bases). V was trimmed by 4 bases and J by 0 bases, leaving 13 bases between them. The germline CDR1 and CDR2 sequences are LGHDT and YNNKEL (reference sequence). This CDR3 has 17 amino acids. The CDR3 region is CASSPGSLSSYNSPLHF. The CDR3 DNA follows: TGTGCCAGCAGCCCAGGGTCCCTAAGCTCCTATAATTCACCCCTCCACTTT.

V usage is TRBV7-2 and J usage is TRBJ1-3; 10 positions agree with TRBD1. In germline, CDR1 is SGHTA, CDR2 FQGNSA. Trimming cost V 5 bases and J 3 bases; bases outside gene matches: 16. This CDR3 is 19 amino acids long. CDR3 bases: TGTGCCAGCAGCGCTAGGGGGGCCGGGACAGGGGTCTTTGGAAACACCATATATTTT. Translated: CASSARGAGTGVFGNTIYF. The entire variable domain, with the rest obtained from reference TRBV7-2 and TRBJ1-3, is as follows: GAGVSQSPSNKVTEKGKDVELRCDPISGHTALYWYRQSLGQGLEFLIYFQGNSAPDKSGLPSDRFSAERTGGSVSTLTIQRTQQEDSAVYLCASSARGAGTGVFGNTIYFGEGSWLTVV.

The chain is built from TRBV6-1 and TRBJ2-1; 8 nucleotides match TRBD2. The CDR3 has 18 residues. The junction had 17 bases not matched to a gene; V was cut back by 4 bases and J by 6 bases. CDR1 MNHNS and CDR2 SASEGT come from the germline V gene. CDR3 DNA sequence: TGTGCCAGCAGTGTACAGCGGGGGCCCACCATTGTATTCAATGAGCAGTTCTTC. The encoded protein is CASSVQRGPTIVFNEQFF.

A few counts support this clone. The chain is built from TRBV9 and TRBJ1-2; 9 bases agree with TRBD1. Looked up from germline, CDR1 is SGDLS and CDR2 is YYNGEE. Unmatched junction bases numbered 7, after V lost 1 base and J lost 6 bases. The CDR3 totals 15 residues. In DNA form, the CDR3 reads TGTGCCAGCAGCGTAATGGGACAGGGATTCGATGGCTACACCTTC. Its protein product is CASSVMGQGFDGYTF. Together with reference TRBV9 and TRBJ1-2, the CDR3 gives the full variable domain: DSGVTQTPKHLITATGQRVTLRCSPRSGDLSVYWYQQSLDQGLQFLIQYYNGEERAKGNILERFSAQQFPDLHSELNLSSLELGDSALYFCASSVMGQGFDGYTFGSGTRLTVV.